A single T cell receptor (beta chain) is shown here with its context. The antigen is undetermined. This sample is drawn from a study of memory CD4+ T cells and cytomegalovirus serostatus. Overall study results and limits: Each of 60 to 80 CMV-associated TCRbeta sequences occurred in one to five individuals.

The CDR3 extends over 18 amino acids. V gave up 2 bases and J gave up 0 bases, with 18 bases separating them. Germline CDR1 reads ENHRY; CDR2 reads SYGVKD. Original handling: After removing out-of-frame reads, approximately 2.2 million distinct TCRbeta sequences remained. Generated by immunoSEQ multiplex PCR, the TCRdb table keeps only in-frame clones and is missing some. That table gives V, J and clone size, and the DNA gave D and trimming. The sample has about 31,000 clones, about 75% seen once. The sort gate was single viable CD3+CD4+CD8-CD45RO+ cells for memory CD4+ T cells. Donors' CMV status reflects serum IgG against pp150, pp28, p38, p52. Positive selection with CD4 microbeads enriched total CD4+ T cells.

This receptor was taken from an adult in good health and CMV-seronegative. Some clones in this sample may be carry-over from other donors' samples. Sequencing input: memory CD4+ T cells from blood. This chain links TRBV10-3 with TRBJ2-3, with a tentative D call TRBD2 (7 bases). DNA of the CDR3: TGTGCCATCAGTGAGCCGCCAGGTGGGGGGGCTAGCACAGATACGCAGTATTTT. This encodes CAISEPPGGGASTDTQYF.